These 20 T cell receptor beta chains were sequenced from one sample in a study of blood T cell repertoires in COVID-19. This table comes from immunoSEQ multiplex PCR, and its TCRdb copy is limited to in-frame clones, with some not included. In the table there are roughly 100,000 clones, 65% to 80% of which are singletons. Sequencing was carried out using peripheral blood. These receptors all stem from an older woman with acute or convalescent COVID-19.

The chain carries TRBV10-3 and TRBJ2-2; D gene ambiguous. Germline-derived CDR1 and CDR2 are ENHRY and SYGVKD. This CDR3 spans 15 amino acids. The V end was cut by 4 bases, the J end by 2 bases, with 11 bases between. CDR3 DNA sequence: TGTGCCATCAGTGCGGTTCCAGGAAACACCGGGGAGCTGTTTTTT. It yields the protein CAISAVPGNTGELFF.

In its sample, this clone was seen once. This sequence joins TRBV2 and TRBJ2-3; D is possibly TRBD1 (6 bases). This CDR3 spans 14 amino acids. V lost 7 bases to trimming and J lost 0 bases, with 11 bases between them. Germline lookup yields CDR1 SNHLY and CDR2 FYNNEI. Written as DNA, the CDR3 is TGTGCCAGCACCCCAGGACAGAGCACAGATACGCAGTATTTT. Amino acids: CASTPGQSTDTQYF.

The chain couples TRBV18 to TRBJ2-7; 8 bases fit TRBD1. Trimming at V came to 3 bases and at J to 4 bases, leaving 8 bases not matched to a gene. This CDR3 spans 15 amino acids. CDR1 and CDR2 (germline): KGHSH, LQKENI. The CDR3 sequence is CASSPRPQGAYEQYF. CDR3 in DNA: TGTGCCAGCTCACCGCGCCCTCAGGGGGCATACGAGCAGTACTTC.

The sample holds a few counts of this clone. The chain joins TRBV5-4 to TRBJ1-1; 8 nucleotides agree with TRBD1. Per the germline V gene, CDR1 is SGHNT and CDR2 is YYREEE (reference sequence). After removal of 4 bases from V and 1 base from J, the junction contained 9 bases not matched to a gene. The CDR3 covers 16 residues. Written as DNA, the CDR3 is TGTGCCAGCAGCGACAGGGGATCAGGCGGGAACACTGAAGCTTTCTTT. This translates into CASSDRGSGGNTEAFF.

The genes are TRBV7-9 and TRBJ1-3; D is ambiguous. This CDR3 is 13 amino acids long. Germline assignment: CDR1 SEHNR and CDR2 FQNEAQ (reference sequence). Trimming pared 5 bases from V and 4 bases from J, leaving 9 bases between. The CDR3 nucleotides are TGTGCCAGCAGCCTCGGTCTCGGAAACACCATATATTTT. This sequence encodes CASSLGLGNTIYF.

In its sample, this clone was seen many times. The chain is built from TRBV7-9 and TRBJ1-6, with 9 bases that match TRBD1. The CDR3 covers 16 residues. V dropped 3 bases and J dropped 5; count of bases not matched to a gene: 5. Per germline, CDR1 SEHNR and CDR2 FQNEAQ (reference sequence). The CDR3 nucleotides are TGTGCCAGCAGCTTTTCGGGACAGGGTGATAATTCACCCCTCCACTTT. It yields the protein CASSFSGQGDNSPLHF.

The table lists this clone with a few counts. The chain combines TRBV7-9 with TRBJ2-2, with 8 positions matching TRBD1. Germline-derived CDR1 and CDR2 are SEHNR and FQNEAQ (reference sequence). J was trimmed by 1 base and V by 4 bases; bases with no gene match: 2. The CDR3 has 15 amino acids. CDR3: CASSWDRRNTGELFF. CDR3 DNA sequence: TGTGCCAGCAGCTGGGACAGGAGGAACACCGGGGAGCTGTTTTTT.

This clone was observed a few times. The chain links TRBV7-9 to TRBJ2-2; unclear D gene. This CDR3 comprises 12 residues. V was trimmed by 1 base and J by 9 bases, leaving 6 bases between them. Germline values: CDR1 SEHNR, CDR2 FQNEAQ (reference sequence). The DNA of the CDR3 is TGTGCCAGCAGCTTAGGGCCAAGGGAGCTGTTTTTT. This codes for CASSLGPRELFF.

In DNA, the CDR3 is TGTGCCAGCTCACCTATTGGCAACCGCAATCAGCCCCAGCATTTT. It is translated as CASSPIGNRNQPQHF. The J gene is TRBJ1-5, the V gene TRBV18; no firm D call. The CDR3 is made up of 15 amino acids. Trimming pared 3 bases from V and 2 bases from J, leaving 11 bases between. Germline CDR1 reads KGHSH; CDR2 reads LQKENI.

The J gene is TRBJ1-5, the V gene TRBV10-3, with a weak D call TRBD1 (6 bases). CDR3 length equals 15 residues. Between the trimmed V and J ends, which lost 10 bases and 1 base, there was a span of 17 bases. Germline V gene lookup returns CDR1 ENHRY and CDR2 SYGVKD. The CDR3 DNA is TGTGCCACTCGGGGGGGCCGGGGGAGCAATCAGCCCCAGCATTTT. Encoded protein: CATRGGRGSNQPQHF.

The rearrangement joins TRBV23-1 to TRBJ1-1, with D perhaps TRBD1 (6 bases). TRBV23-1 is given ORF status, its function remaining uncertain. The CDR3 is 16 amino acids. Trimming stripped 5 bases from V and 8 bases from J, with 24 bases between. This CDR3 reads CASSRSTGKMSTEAFF. DNA of the CDR3: TGCGCCAGCAGTAGAAGCACAGGGAAGATGTCTACCGAAGCTTTCTTT.

The chain employs TRBV2 and TRBJ1-4; weak D call: TRBD1 (6 bases). V was cut by 8 bases and J by 8 bases, with 15 bases left in between. The germline gives CDR1 SNHLY, CDR2 FYNNEI. The CDR3 is made up of 13 amino acids. The CDR3 sequence: CASRLQGQEKLFF. In DNA, the CDR3 is TGTGCCAGCCGCTTACAGGGTCAAGAAAAACTGTTTTTT.

The rearrangement joins TRBV9 to TRBJ2-3, with TRBD2 matching 8 bases. CDR1 and CDR2 (germline): SGDLS, YYNGEE. The CDR3 is 16 residues long. V lost 2 bases to trimming and J lost 2 bases; unmatched junction nucleotides: 7. CDR3 DNA: TGTGCCAGCAGCGTGCTCGGTAGCGGGACCACAGATACGCAGTATTTT. Translating it yields CASSVLGSGTTDTQYF.

J is TRBJ2-7 and V is TRBV7-9, with a tentative D call TRBD2 (6 bases). The germline V and J ends were trimmed by 5 bases and 4 bases, with 18 bases remaining between them. The V gene's germline CDR1 is SEHNR and CDR2 FQNEAQ (reference sequence). This CDR3 region has 15 residues. CDR3: CASSRAGSQPYEQYF. As DNA, the CDR3 is TGTGCCAGCAGCCGTGCGGGATCCCAACCGTACGAGCAGTACTTC.

The rearrangement links TRBV24-1 to TRBJ2-7; 9 positions agree with TRBD1. CDR3 size: 16 residues. Germline CDR1 and CDR2: KGHDR and SFDVKD. V trimming: 4 bases; J trimming: 5 bases; junction bases outside the gene matches: 11. CDR3 DNA sequence: TGTGCCACCAGTGACGTCTCCGGGACAGGGTTTGACGAGCAGTACTTC. This encodes CATSDVSGTGFDEQYF.

The chain uses TRBV6-1 and TRBJ2-7; no firm D call. Deletions cut 2 bases from V and 5 bases from J, with 13 bases between. The germline gives CDR1 MNHNS, CDR2 SASEGT. This CDR3 comprises 14 residues. The CDR3 loop reads CASSERTVRDEQYF. CDR3 DNA sequence: TGTGCCAGCAGTGAACGTACCGTCCGCGACGAGCAGTACTTC.

V and J are TRBV15 and TRBJ1-5; a possible D gene is TRBD1 (5 bases). The germline V and J ends were trimmed by 0 bases and 5 bases, with 11 bases remaining between them. CDR1 is LNHNV, CDR2 YYDKDF, per germline (reference sequence). This CDR3 region has 15 residues. The CDR3 coding sequence is TGTGCCACCAGCAGAGATCCATCCAGGGATCAGCCCCAGCATTTT. Protein sequence: CATSRDPSRDQPQHF. The full variable domain, rest sourced from reference TRBV15 and TRBJ1-5, is DAMVIQNPRYQVTQFGKPVTLSCSQTLNHNVMYWYQQKSSQAPKLLFHYYDKDFNNEADTPDNFQSRRPNTSFCFLDIRSPGLGDTAMYLCATSRDPSRDQPQHFGDGTRLSIL.

This chain uses TRBV7-9 with TRBJ1-2, with 7 bases lining up with TRBD1. The CDR3 covers 16 residues. J gave up 3 bases and V 1 base, and 8 bases lay outside the gene matches. The germline V gene has CDR1 SEHNR and CDR2 FQNEAQ (reference sequence). The CDR3 spells CASSLGTGAVHYGYTF. The DNA of the CDR3 is TGTGCCAGCAGCTTAGGCACAGGGGCCGTCCACTATGGCTACACCTTC.

The chain recombines TRBV10-1 with TRBJ1-5; no reliable D call. Germline lookup yields CDR1 WNHNN and CDR2 SYGVQD (reference sequence). The CDR3 contains 13 residues. Trimming removed 3 bases at V and 7 bases at J, with 10 bases between. This chain's CDR3 is CASSEGRGQPQHF. The CDR3 bases are TGCGCCAGCAGTGAAGGGAGAGGACAGCCCCAGCATTTT.

The rearrangement uses TRBV4-1 and TRBJ1-1, with 7 bases identical to TRBD1. Looked up from germline, CDR1 is MGHRA and CDR2 is YSYEKL. J gave up 2 bases and V 4 bases, and 13 bases lay outside the gene matches. The CDR3 covers 17 residues. CDR3 amino acids: CASSPSTGTALNTEAFF. CDR3 DNA: TGCGCCAGCAGCCCATCGACAGGGACAGCACTTAACACTGAAGCTTTCTTT.